A selection of T cell receptor beta chains follows, all from one sample in a study of control samples from healthy donors and cancer patients. Here immunoSEQ multiplex PCR was the method, and the copy in TCRdb shows in-frame clones only, minus some. This sample has roughly 76,000 clones, with roughly 93% found just once. Sequencing was performed on PBMCs. The receptor set was obtained from a woman aged 40 to 50 with lung cancer. Each CDR3 is given with its conserved first and last residue. The D gene is left open where the match is weak. Part of the rows lack a size; the others show once, few, many or a class for expanded clones.

TRBD1 TRBJ2-3 - TRBV12-3/TRBV12-4 TGTGCCAGCAGCTCGGACAGGCGAGATACGCAGTATTTT CASSSDRRDTQYF
- TRBJ1-4 - TRBV3-1/TRBV3-2 TGTGCCAGCAGCCAACGGGGAGTTAATGAAAAACTGTTTTTT CASSQRGVNEKLFF
TRBD1 TRBJ2-2 - TRBV18 TGTGCCAGCTCACCGGAACAGGGGCTAGACACCGGGGAGCTGTTTTTT CASSPEQGLDTGELFF
- TRBJ1-1 - TRBV12-5 TGTGCTAGTGGTTTGGTATTTGAGGGGAACACTGAAGCTTTCTTT CASGLVFEGNTEAFF
- TRBJ1-5 once TRBV7-8 TGTGCCAGCAGCCCCCAGTCAGATTTTCTGCCCCAGCATTTT CASSPQSDFLPQHF
- TRBJ2-3 - TRBV5-1 TGCGCCAGCAGCGTAGACACAGATACGCAGTATTTT CASSVDTDTQYF
- TRBJ2-3 - TRBV10-3 TGTGCCATCAGGCGCGACGGGCTTAAACCCACAGATACGCAGTATTTT CAIRRDGLKPTDTQYF
- TRBJ2-7 - TRBV4-2 TGTGCCAGCAGCCAAGGGGGACAACTCTACGAGCAGTACTTC CASSQGGQLYEQYF
- TRBJ1-1 - TRBV11-2 TGTGCCAGCAGCTTAATACAGCGAGTGAACACTGAAGCTTTCTTT CASSLIQRVNTEAFF
TRBD1 TRBJ2-2 once TRBV2 TGTGCCAGCAGTGTAGGGACAGGGTCAGGCGGGGAGCTGTTTTTT CASSVGTGSGGELFF
- TRBJ1-3 - TRBV5-1 TGCGCCAGCAGCTTGGCGGGGACGAGCTCTGGAAACACCATATATTTT CASSLAGTSSGNTIYF
TRBD2 TRBJ2-5 - TRBV4-1 TGCGCCAGCAGCCAAGTGGGGGGACTAGCGTGGGAGACCCAGTACTTC CASSQVGGLAWETQYF
- TRBJ2-7 - TRBV3-1/TRBV3-2 TGTGCCAGCAGCCATAAGGGCGACGAGCAGTACTTC CASSHKGDEQYF
TRBD2 TRBJ2-7 - TRBV7-2 TGTGCCAGCAGTGTCTTAGCGGGGGGCTCCTACGAGCAGTACTTC CASSVLAGGSYEQYF
TRBD1 TRBJ1-2 - TRBV30 TGTGCCTGGAGTCCGACAGGGAAGACCTATGGCTACACCTTC CAWSPTGKTYGYTF
TRBD1 TRBJ2-1 - TRBV19 TGTGCCAGTAGGCCCACAGGGGTCCCTGAGCAGTTCTTC CASRPTGVPEQFF
- TRBJ1-4 - TRBV5-1 TGCGCCAGCAGCGGGGCGGAACATGAAAAACTGTTTTTT CASSGAEHEKLFF
TRBD1 TRBJ1-2 - TRBV6-5 TGTGCCAGCAATGTACAGGGGGACCTGGTTGGCTACACCTTC CASNVQGDLVGYTF